These 9 T cell receptor beta chains were all obtained from the same sample, sequenced in a study of identical twins. TCRdb reprocessed the 5' RACE reads via MiXCR and lists one record per CDR3 protein. The sample holds hundreds of thousands of distinct CDR3 sequences, roughly 6.6% seen once. These sequences were also reported in another study, on yellow fever vaccine responses in identical twins.

Sequenced: PBMCs. The receptors shown here come from a woman younger than 35 in good health.

The chain uses TRBV12-3 or TRBV12-4 and TRBJ1-2; D not resolved. The CDR3 sequence is 13 residues long. V was clipped by 6 bases and J by 4 bases, with 12 bases between them. The CDR3 loop is CASSLYRGYGYTF. Here the CDR3 DNA reads TGTGCCAGCAGCCTTTACCGAGGCTATGGCTACACCTTC.

Only a few counts were recorded for this clonotype. The V call is TRBV7-9, the J call TRBJ2-1, with 7 bases lining up with TRBD2. In germline, CDR1 is SEHNR, CDR2 FQNEAQ (reference sequence). The CDR3 covers 13 residues. V shed 3 bases, J shed 7 bases, and the junction held 3 bases outside the gene matches. The CDR3 here is CASSFYSGNEQFF. CDR3 bases: TGTGCCAGCAGCTTCTATAGCGGGAATGAGCAGTTCTTC.

This clonotype was found many times. The genes are TRBV12-3 or TRBV12-4 and TRBJ1-3, with D perhaps matching TRBD1 (5 bases). V dropped 3 bases and J dropped 0 bases, with 15 bases sitting between them. This CDR3 contains 17 residues. CDR3 sequence: CASSLRQGASSGNTIYF. CDR3 DNA: TGTGCCAGCAGTTTGAGGCAGGGTGCTTCCTCTGGAAACACCATATATTTT.

The J gene is TRBJ2-5, the V gene TRBV12-3 or TRBV12-4; 10 positions agree with TRBD2. Trimming cost V 3 bases and J 2 bases; bases outside gene matches: 3. This CDR3 is 15 amino acids long. DNA of the CDR3: TGTGCCAGCAGTTTCGGACTAGCGGAACAAGAGACCCAGTACTTC. Residues: CASSFGLAEQETQYF.

This clonotype showed up many times. This rearrangement joins TRBV11-3 to TRBJ2-3; D unresolved. The CDR3 has 15 residues. The germline V gene encodes CDR1 SGHNT and CDR2 YENEEA. V gave up 5 bases and J gave up 1 base, with 13 bases separating them. The CDR3 region is CASSTGVARTDTQYF. DNA of the CDR3: TGTGCCAGCAGCACTGGGGTGGCGCGCACAGATACGCAGTATTTT. The whole variable domain, filled in from reference TRBV11-3 and TRBJ2-3, reads EAGVVQSPRYKIIEKKQPVAFWCNPISGHNTLYWYLQNLGQGPELLIRYENEEAVDDSQLPKDRFSAERLKGVDSTLKIQPAELGDSAVYLCASSTGVARTDTQYFGPGTRLTVL.

This clonotype appeared many times. The chain uses TRBV5-6 and TRBJ2-1; either TRBD1 or TRBD2 may supply D (5 bases each). CDR3 length equals 14 residues. CDR1 is SGHDT and CDR2 is YYEEEE in the germline V gene. V was pared by 3 bases and J by 8 bases, with 15 bases between. CDR3 in amino acids: CASSWDRTLHEQFF. For the CDR3, the DNA is TGTGCCAGCAGCTGGGACCGCACGCTCCATGAGCAGTTCTTC.

The chain combines TRBV20-1 with TRBJ1-5; tentatively, D is TRBD1 (5 bases). Germline V gene data show CDR1 as DFQATT and CDR2 as SNEGSKA (reference sequence). V lost 1 base, J lost 6 bases, and 16 bases lay in between. The CDR3 has 15 amino acids. This CDR3 reads CSARVNQGMGQPQHF. Here the CDR3 DNA reads TGCAGTGCTAGAGTCAACCAGGGAATGGGTCAGCCCCAGCATTTT.

The V and J genes are TRBV2 and TRBJ1-1; D is unclear. Germline V gene sequence: CDR1 SNHLY, CDR2 FYNNEI. Trimming took 4 bases from V and 3 from J, leaving 3 bases between them. The CDR3 runs 11 residues. CDR3 residues: CASSVHTEAFF. The CDR3 region has the DNA TGTGCCAGCAGTGTTCACACTGAAGCTTTCTTT.

This clonotype showed up just a few times. The genes are TRBV10-3 and TRBJ1-6, with D unresolved. CDR3 length: 14 residues. Germline CDR1 ENHRY, CDR2 SYGVKD. Trimming pared 7 bases from V and 9 bases from J, leaving 16 bases between. The DNA of the CDR3 is TGTGCCATCAAATCCGCGACCTCGGGTTCACCCCTCCACTTT. Its translation is CAIKSATSGSPLHF.